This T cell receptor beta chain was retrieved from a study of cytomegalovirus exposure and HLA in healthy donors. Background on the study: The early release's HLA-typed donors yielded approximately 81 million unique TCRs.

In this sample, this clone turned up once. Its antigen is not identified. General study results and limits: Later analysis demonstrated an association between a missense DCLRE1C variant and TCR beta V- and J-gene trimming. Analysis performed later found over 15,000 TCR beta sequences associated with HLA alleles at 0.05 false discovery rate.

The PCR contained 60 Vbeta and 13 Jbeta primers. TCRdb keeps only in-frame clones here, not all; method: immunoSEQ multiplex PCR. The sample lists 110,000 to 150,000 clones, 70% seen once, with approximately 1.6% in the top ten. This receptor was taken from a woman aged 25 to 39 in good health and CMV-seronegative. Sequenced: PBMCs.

This CDR3 is CASRTRQGAPDTQYF. DNA of the CDR3: TGCGCCAGCAGGACGAGACAGGGGGCCCCAGATACGCAGTATTTT. The chain uses TRBV5-1 and TRBJ2-3; the match to TRBD1 covers 10 bases. Germline loops: CDR1 SGHRS, CDR2 YFSETQ. With V trimmed by 5 bases and J by 4 bases, 7 bases remained unmatched. CDR3 length: 15 amino acids.